A selection of T cell receptor beta chains follows, all from one sample in a study of shared clonotypes between healthy human individuals. Sequenced by immunoSEQ multiplex PCR; TCRdb stores in-frame clones only, minus some. In the table there are about 2 million clones, about 95% of which are singletons. Material: naive CD4+ T cells sorted from blood. The receptors were sampled from a man aged 18 to 29 in good health. Both conserved end residues are part of each CDR3. Fields, in order: clone size, D gene, V gene, J gene, CDR3 DNA, CDR3 protein. D genes are given only for firm matches. Clone sizes are given selectively: once, few, many, or a class where the clone is expanded.

abundance: -; d_gene: -; v_gene: TRBV5-1; j_gene: TRBJ2-3; CDR3nt: TGCGCCAGCAGCTTACCAGGAGGCCCGGGCACAGATACGCAGTATTTT; CDR3aa: CASSLPGGPGTDTQYF
abundance: -; d_gene: -; v_gene: TRBV28; j_gene: TRBJ1-4; CDR3nt: TGTGCCAGCAGCCCTGGACGGATAGCAACTAATGAAAAACTGTTTTTT; CDR3aa: CASSPGRIATNEKLFF
abundance: -; d_gene: TRBD2; v_gene: TRBV5-1; j_gene: TRBJ2-7; CDR3nt: TGCGCCAGCAGCCCCAGCGGGGTAACCTACGAGCAGTACTTC; CDR3aa: CASSPSGVTYEQYF
abundance: -; d_gene: TRBD2; v_gene: TRBV7-9; j_gene: TRBJ2-1; CDR3nt: TGTGCCAGCAGCTTAGCGACCCCGGCTAGCGGGGGCGAGCAGTTCTTC; CDR3aa: CASSLATPASGGEQFF
abundance: -; d_gene: -; v_gene: TRBV5-1; j_gene: TRBJ1-2; CDR3nt: TGCGCCAGCATCTCGGAGGCCTATGGCTACACCTTC; CDR3aa: CASISEAYGYTF
abundance: -; d_gene: TRBD1; v_gene: TRBV4-3; j_gene: TRBJ1-1; CDR3nt: TGCGCCAGCAGCCCCAGGGGGGTGAACACTGAAGCTTTCTTT; CDR3aa: CASSPRGVNTEAFF
abundance: -; d_gene: -; v_gene: TRBV29-1; j_gene: TRBJ1-1; CDR3nt: TGCAGCGCACGGGCGCAGGACAGTAACACTGAAGCTTTCTTT; CDR3aa: CSARAQDSNTEAFF
abundance: -; d_gene: -; v_gene: TRBV6-5; j_gene: TRBJ1-6; CDR3nt: TGTGCCAGCAGTTACTTGGAGAATTCACCCCTCCACTTT; CDR3aa: CASSYLENSPLHF
abundance: -; d_gene: -; v_gene: TRBV6-6; j_gene: TRBJ2-1; CDR3nt: TGTGCCAGCTCATTGATTAATGAGCAGTTCTTC; CDR3aa: CASSLINEQFF
abundance: once; d_gene: -; v_gene: TRBV27; j_gene: TRBJ1-6; CDR3nt: TGTGCCAGCAGTTTAGCAGGGAGGAATTCACCCCTCCACTTT; CDR3aa: CASSLAGRNSPLHF
abundance: -; d_gene: -; v_gene: TRBV30; j_gene: TRBJ1-3; CDR3nt: TGTGCCTGGAGTGTATCCAGGACTGGAAACACCATATATTTT; CDR3aa: CAWSVSRTGNTIYF
abundance: -; d_gene: -; v_gene: TRBV7-3; j_gene: TRBJ2-3; CDR3nt: TGTGCCAGCAGCTTAATTCCTAGCTCGGCAGATACGCAGTATTTT; CDR3aa: CASSLIPSSADTQYF
abundance: -; d_gene: TRBD1; v_gene: TRBV4-1; j_gene: TRBJ1-2; CDR3nt: TGCGCCAGCAGTCCGGGACAGGGTGCTACTAACTATGGCTACACCTTC; CDR3aa: CASSPGQGATNYGYTF
abundance: -; d_gene: TRBD1; v_gene: TRBV4-1; j_gene: TRBJ2-5; CDR3nt: TGCGCCAGCAGCTCACAGGGGGCGCTGGCAGGGGAGACCCAGTACTTC; CDR3aa: CASSSQGALAGETQYF
abundance: -; d_gene: -; v_gene: TRBV5-1; j_gene: TRBJ1-1; CDR3nt: TGCGCCAGCAGCTTGGCAGGGGTCACTGAAGCTTTCTTT; CDR3aa: CASSLAGVTEAFF
abundance: -; d_gene: -; v_gene: TRBV5-1; j_gene: TRBJ2-1; CDR3nt: TGCGCCAGCAGCTTGGATCCGGGAGCGGGCAATGAGCAGTTCTTC; CDR3aa: CASSLDPGAGNEQFF
abundance: -; d_gene: -; v_gene: TRBV30; j_gene: TRBJ2-2; CDR3nt: TGTGCCTGGACGAGGTCGGGGGCGCCTACCGGGGAGCTGTTTTTT; CDR3aa: CAWTRSGAPTGELFF
abundance: -; d_gene: -; v_gene: TRBV20-1; j_gene: TRBJ1-1; CDR3nt: TGCAGCGGGCTGCGGAACACTGAAGCTTTCTTT; CDR3aa: CSGLRNTEAFF
abundance: -; d_gene: -; v_gene: TRBV5-5; j_gene: TRBJ2-7; CDR3nt: TGTGCCAGCAGCTTGACATTCAGCTCCTACGAGCAGTACTTC; CDR3aa: CASSLTFSSYEQYF
abundance: once; d_gene: -; v_gene: TRBV5-1; j_gene: TRBJ2-2; CDR3nt: TGCGCCAGCAGCGGTGCAGGGAGCGCGAACACCGGGGAGCTGTTTTTT; CDR3aa: CASSGAGSANTGELFF
abundance: -; d_gene: TRBD1; v_gene: TRBV27; j_gene: TRBJ1-2; CDR3nt: TGTGCCAGCAGTTTATACGGGACAGGGTTTAACTATGGCTACACCTTC; CDR3aa: CASSLYGTGFNYGYTF
abundance: -; d_gene: -; v_gene: TRBV5-4; j_gene: TRBJ2-7; CDR3nt: TGTGCCAGCAGCTCGGGTGGGGACGCTTCCTACGAGCAGTACTTC; CDR3aa: CASSSGGDASYEQYF
abundance: -; d_gene: -; v_gene: TRBV28; j_gene: TRBJ2-7; CDR3nt: TGTGCCACCTCCCCCGGGAGCTACGAGCAGTACTTC; CDR3aa: CATSPGSYEQYF
abundance: once; d_gene: TRBD1; v_gene: TRBV7-8; j_gene: TRBJ2-3; CDR3nt: TGTGCCAGCAGCTTCGACAGGGGCACAGATACGCAGTATTTT; CDR3aa: CASSFDRGTDTQYF
abundance: -; d_gene: -; v_gene: TRBV11-2; j_gene: TRBJ2-2; CDR3nt: TGTGCCAGCAGCTTAATGGAGGCCGGGGAGCTGTTTTTT; CDR3aa: CASSLMEAGELFF
abundance: -; d_gene: -; v_gene: TRBV4-1; j_gene: TRBJ2-4; CDR3nt: TGCGCCAGCAGCCAAGATAGGGTGGCCAAAAACATTCAGTACTTC; CDR3aa: CASSQDRVAKNIQYF
abundance: -; d_gene: TRBD1; v_gene: TRBV10-3; j_gene: TRBJ2-7; CDR3nt: TGTGCCATCAGTGAACACCCGGGACAGGCCTACGAGCAGTACTTC; CDR3aa: CAISEHPGQAYEQYF
abundance: -; d_gene: TRBD1; v_gene: TRBV28; j_gene: TRBJ1-1; CDR3nt: TGTGCCAGCCGGGACAGTACCTTTATGAACACTGAAGCTTTCTTT; CDR3aa: CASRDSTFMNTEAFF
abundance: -; d_gene: -; v_gene: TRBV30; j_gene: TRBJ2-7; CDR3nt: TGTGCCTGGAGTGTAGGACGGCTCTACGAGCAGTACTTC; CDR3aa: CAWSVGRLYEQYF
abundance: -; d_gene: -; v_gene: TRBV10-3; j_gene: TRBJ2-7; CDR3nt: TGTGCCATCAGTGACTCCCACGGGGCCTCCTACGAGCAGTACTTC; CDR3aa: CAISDSHGASYEQYF
abundance: -; d_gene: -; v_gene: TRBV6-5; j_gene: TRBJ1-2; CDR3nt: TGTGCCAGCAGTTACTCGATTACAGGCCCGAGTGGCTACACCTTC; CDR3aa: CASSYSITGPSGYTF
abundance: -; d_gene: -; v_gene: TRBV29-1; j_gene: TRBJ2-1; CDR3nt: TGCAGCGTTGACGTCGAGCTCGATGAGCAGTTCTTC; CDR3aa: CSVDVELDEQFF
abundance: -; d_gene: TRBD1; v_gene: TRBV7-8; j_gene: TRBJ2-5; CDR3nt: TGTGCCGGATCGACAGGGGTTGGGGAGACCCAGTACTTC; CDR3aa: CAGSTGVGETQYF
abundance: -; d_gene: -; v_gene: TRBV9; j_gene: TRBJ2-2; CDR3nt: TGTGCCAGCAGCGTCGCGCCCACCGGGGAGCTGTTTTTT; CDR3aa: CASSVAPTGELFF
abundance: -; d_gene: TRBD2; v_gene: TRBV28; j_gene: TRBJ2-7; CDR3nt: TGTGCCAGCAGCACTAGCGGGGCAAGCTCCTACGAGCAGTACTTC; CDR3aa: CASSTSGASSYEQYF
abundance: once; d_gene: TRBD2; v_gene: TRBV7-9; j_gene: TRBJ2-1; CDR3nt: TGTGCCAGCGTACCGACTAGCGGGGGGGCGTATGAGCAGTTCTTC; CDR3aa: CASVPTSGGAYEQFF
abundance: -; d_gene: -; v_gene: TRBV29-1; j_gene: TRBJ2-1; CDR3nt: TGCAGCGTTGAAGAGCTATCGCGAACTGGTTACAATGAGCAGTTCTTC; CDR3aa: CSVEELSRTGYNEQFF
abundance: -; d_gene: TRBD1; v_gene: TRBV7-6; j_gene: TRBJ1-2; CDR3nt: TGTGCCAGCAGCACATTAGGACAGGGAGTAGATGGCTACACCTTC; CDR3aa: CASSTLGQGVDGYTF
abundance: -; d_gene: -; v_gene: TRBV6-1; j_gene: TRBJ1-2; CDR3nt: TGTGCCAGCAGTGGGGGGACGTATGGCTACACCTTC; CDR3aa: CASSGGTYGYTF
abundance: -; d_gene: -; v_gene: TRBV15; j_gene: TRBJ1-5; CDR3nt: TGTGCCACCAGCAGGGGCCCTAAAGGGTATAGCAATCAGCCCCAGCATTTT; CDR3aa: CATSRGPKGYSNQPQHF
abundance: -; d_gene: TRBD2; v_gene: TRBV25-1; j_gene: TRBJ2-7; CDR3nt: TGTGCCAGCAGTCTACTAGCGGGAGGTTTAAACGAGCAGTACTTC; CDR3aa: CASSLLAGGLNEQYF
abundance: -; d_gene: TRBD2; v_gene: TRBV4-1; j_gene: TRBJ2-1; CDR3nt: TGCGCCAGCAGCCAAGGGGGGGGAGGCTACAATGAGCAGTTCTTC; CDR3aa: CASSQGGGGYNEQFF
abundance: -; d_gene: -; v_gene: TRBV5-4; j_gene: TRBJ2-7; CDR3nt: TGTGCCAGCAGCCCTGAAGTAGCTGACAGCTCCTACGAGCAGTACTTC; CDR3aa: CASSPEVADSSYEQYF
abundance: -; d_gene: -; v_gene: TRBV5-4; j_gene: TRBJ1-1; CDR3nt: TGTGCCAGCAGCTGGCCTCCGGGAGGGGACACTGAAGCTTTCTTT; CDR3aa: CASSWPPGGDTEAFF
abundance: -; d_gene: -; v_gene: TRBV6-6; j_gene: TRBJ1-1; CDR3nt: TGTGCCAGCAGTTACTCCCAGCACACTGAAGCTTTCTTT; CDR3aa: CASSYSQHTEAFF
abundance: -; d_gene: -; v_gene: TRBV10-2; j_gene: TRBJ2-5; CDR3nt: TGCGCCAGCAGTGACAGGGTCCAAGAGACCCAGTACTTC; CDR3aa: CASSDRVQETQYF
abundance: -; d_gene: TRBD1; v_gene: TRBV6-4; j_gene: TRBJ1-5; CDR3nt: TGTGCCAGCAGTGACCTAAAACCCAGGGGGCTGGGGAATCAGCCCCAGCATTTT; CDR3aa: CASSDLKPRGLGNQPQHF
abundance: once; d_gene: -; v_gene: TRBV28; j_gene: TRBJ1-6; CDR3nt: TGTGCCAGCAGTCCTCGGACAGCAACCTATAATTCACCCCTCCACTTT; CDR3aa: CASSPRTATYNSPLHF
abundance: once; d_gene: -; v_gene: TRBV10-3; j_gene: TRBJ2-1; CDR3nt: TGTGCCATCAGTGTCGGGACTTTAAAGCAGAATGAGCAGTTCTTC; CDR3aa: CAISVGTLKQNEQFF
abundance: -; d_gene: TRBD1; v_gene: TRBV15; j_gene: TRBJ1-2; CDR3nt: TGTGCCACCAGCGACAGGGGTCTTGGCTACACCTTC; CDR3aa: CATSDRGLGYTF
abundance: -; d_gene: -; v_gene: TRBV6-1; j_gene: TRBJ1-1; CDR3nt: TGTGCCAGCAGTGAAACAGGACTGAAGAACACTGAAGCTTTCTTT; CDR3aa: CASSETGLKNTEAFF
abundance: -; d_gene: -; v_gene: TRBV5-1; j_gene: TRBJ2-1; CDR3nt: TGCGCCAGCAGCTTGGCCGGTATCAATGAGCAGTTCTTC; CDR3aa: CASSLAGINEQFF
abundance: -; d_gene: TRBD2; v_gene: TRBV12-5; j_gene: TRBJ2-3; CDR3nt: TGTGCTAGTGGTTTGGGGGTAGCGGGAGATACAGATACGCAGTATTTT; CDR3aa: CASGLGVAGDTDTQYF
abundance: once; d_gene: TRBD1; v_gene: TRBV7-2; j_gene: TRBJ1-3; CDR3nt: TGTGCCAGCAGCTTAGAGACAGGGCCCGGAAACACCATATATTTT; CDR3aa: CASSLETGPGNTIYF
abundance: -; d_gene: -; v_gene: TRBV14; j_gene: TRBJ2-7; CDR3nt: TGTGCCAGCAGCCAGTATACAGGGTCGGGCGAGCAGTACTTC; CDR3aa: CASSQYTGSGEQYF
abundance: few; d_gene: -; v_gene: TRBV7-3; j_gene: TRBJ1-1; CDR3nt: TGTGCCAGCAGCCTCGCCCGGGCTGAGATGAACACTGAAGCTTTCTTT; CDR3aa: CASSLARAEMNTEAFF
abundance: -; d_gene: TRBD1; v_gene: TRBV6-5; j_gene: TRBJ1-3; CDR3nt: TGTGCCAGCAGGGAGACAGGGACTGGAAACACCATATATTTT; CDR3aa: CASRETGTGNTIYF
abundance: -; d_gene: TRBD2; v_gene: TRBV28; j_gene: TRBJ2-7; CDR3nt: TGTGCCAGCAGGGGGGGGATATCCTACGAGCAGTACTTC; CDR3aa: CASRGGISYEQYF
abundance: -; d_gene: -; v_gene: TRBV21-1; j_gene: TRBJ1-1; CDR3nt: TGTGCCAGCAGCAAAGGAGTCGCGACAGGACCGAACACTGAAGCTTTCTTT; CDR3aa: CASSKGVATGPNTEAFF